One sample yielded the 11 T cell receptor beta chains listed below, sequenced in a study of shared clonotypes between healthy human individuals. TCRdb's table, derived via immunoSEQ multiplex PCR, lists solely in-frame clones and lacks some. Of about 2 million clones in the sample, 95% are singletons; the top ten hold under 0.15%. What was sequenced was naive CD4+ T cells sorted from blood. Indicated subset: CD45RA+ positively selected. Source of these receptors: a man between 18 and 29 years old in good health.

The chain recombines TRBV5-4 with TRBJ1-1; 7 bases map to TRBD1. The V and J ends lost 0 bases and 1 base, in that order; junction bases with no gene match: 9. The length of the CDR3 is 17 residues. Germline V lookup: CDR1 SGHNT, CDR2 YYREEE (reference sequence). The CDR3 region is CASSLVDRVRANTEAFF. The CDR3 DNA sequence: TGTGCCAGCAGCTTGGTCGACAGGGTAAGGGCGAACACTGAAGCTTTCTTT.

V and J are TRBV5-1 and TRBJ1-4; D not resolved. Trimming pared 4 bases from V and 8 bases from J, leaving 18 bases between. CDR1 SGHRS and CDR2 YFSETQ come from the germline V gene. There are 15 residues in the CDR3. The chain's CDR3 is CASSPSNPDEEKLFF. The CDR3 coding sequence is TGCGCCAGCAGCCCAAGCAATCCGGACGAGGAAAAACTGTTTTTT.

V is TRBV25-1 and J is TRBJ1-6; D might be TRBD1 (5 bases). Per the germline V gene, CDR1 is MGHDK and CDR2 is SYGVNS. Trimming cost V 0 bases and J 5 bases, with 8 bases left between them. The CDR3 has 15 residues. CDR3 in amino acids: CASSEYRGDNSPLHF. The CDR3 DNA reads TGTGCCAGCAGTGAATATCGGGGGGATAATTCACCCCTCCACTTT.

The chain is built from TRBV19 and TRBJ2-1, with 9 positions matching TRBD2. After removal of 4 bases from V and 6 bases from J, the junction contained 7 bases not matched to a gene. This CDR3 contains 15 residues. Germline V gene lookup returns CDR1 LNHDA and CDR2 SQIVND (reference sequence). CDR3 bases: TGTGCCAGTAGTAAAGGACTAGCGTTCGCCAATGAGCAGTTCTTC. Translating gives CASSKGLAFANEQFF.

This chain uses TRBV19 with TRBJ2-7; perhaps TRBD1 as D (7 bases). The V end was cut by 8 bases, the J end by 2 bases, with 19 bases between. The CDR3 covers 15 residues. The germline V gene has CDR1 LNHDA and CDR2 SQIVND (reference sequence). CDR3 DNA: TGTGCCAGTGGCCCTGCCAGCAGGGGGGCCTACGAGCAGTACTTC. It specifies CASGPASRGAYEQYF. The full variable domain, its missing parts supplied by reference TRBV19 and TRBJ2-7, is DGGITQSPKYLFRKEGQNVTLSCEQNLNHDAMYWYRQDPGQGLRLIYYSQIVNDFQKGDIAEGYSVSREKKESFPLTVTSAQKNPTAFYLCASGPASRGAYEQYFGPGTRLTVT.

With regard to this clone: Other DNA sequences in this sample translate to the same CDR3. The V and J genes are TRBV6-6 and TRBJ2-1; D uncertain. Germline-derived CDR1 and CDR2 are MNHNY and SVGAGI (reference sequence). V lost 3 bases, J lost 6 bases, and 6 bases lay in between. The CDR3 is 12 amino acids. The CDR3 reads CASSYIGNEQFF. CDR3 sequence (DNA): TGTGCCAGCAGTTATATTGGCAATGAGCAGTTCTTC.

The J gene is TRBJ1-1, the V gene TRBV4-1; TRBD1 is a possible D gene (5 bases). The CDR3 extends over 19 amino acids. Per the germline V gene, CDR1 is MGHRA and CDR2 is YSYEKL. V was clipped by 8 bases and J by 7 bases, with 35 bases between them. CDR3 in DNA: TGCGCCAGCGGCCGTGAAGAATTGAGCCAGGTTTTCCAGGGCTATGAAGCTTTCTTT. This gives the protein CASGREELSQVFQGYEAFF.

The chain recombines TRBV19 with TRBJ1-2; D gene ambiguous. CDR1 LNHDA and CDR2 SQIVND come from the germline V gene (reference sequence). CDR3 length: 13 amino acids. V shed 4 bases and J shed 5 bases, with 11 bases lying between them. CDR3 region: CASSSSTEYGYTF. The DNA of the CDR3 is TGTGCCAGTAGTAGTTCTACAGAATATGGCTACACCTTC.

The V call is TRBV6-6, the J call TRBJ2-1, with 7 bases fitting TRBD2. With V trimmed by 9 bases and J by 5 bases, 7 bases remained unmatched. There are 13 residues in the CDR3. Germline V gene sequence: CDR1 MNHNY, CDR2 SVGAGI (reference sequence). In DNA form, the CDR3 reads TGTGCCAGTGGACTAGGCCTACACAATGAGCAGTTCTTC. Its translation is CASGLGLHNEQFF.

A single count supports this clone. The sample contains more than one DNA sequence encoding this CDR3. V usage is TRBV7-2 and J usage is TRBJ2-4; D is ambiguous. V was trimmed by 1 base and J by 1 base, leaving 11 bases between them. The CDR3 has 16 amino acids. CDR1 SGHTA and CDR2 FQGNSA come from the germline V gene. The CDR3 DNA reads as TGTGCCAGCAGCTTAGAGCCTGGGCGTGCCAAAAACATTCAGTACTTC. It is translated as CASSLEPGRAKNIQYF. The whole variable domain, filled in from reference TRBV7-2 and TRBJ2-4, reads GAGVSQSPSNKVTEKGKDVELRCDPISGHTALYWYRQSLGQGLEFLIYFQGNSAPDKSGLPSDRFSAERTGGSVSTLTIQRTQQEDSAVYLCASSLEPGRAKNIQYFGAGTRLSVL.

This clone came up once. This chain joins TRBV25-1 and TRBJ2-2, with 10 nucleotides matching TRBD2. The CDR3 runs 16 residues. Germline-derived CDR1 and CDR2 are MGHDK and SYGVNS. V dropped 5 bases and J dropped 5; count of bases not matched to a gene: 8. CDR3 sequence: CASSPKGSGRTGELFF. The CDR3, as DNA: TGTGCCAGCAGTCCGAAAGGTAGCGGGAGGACCGGGGAGCTGTTTTTT.